Listed below are T cell receptor beta chains from one sample, sequenced in a study of blood T cell repertoires in COVID-19. Data came from immunoSEQ multiplex PCR; TCRdb stores just in-frame clones and leaves some out. The sample contains some 37,000 clones, 80% to 90% of which appear only once. Input material: peripheral blood. Source of these receptors: a woman in her seventies with acute or convalescent COVID-19. The CDR3 runs from the conserved cysteine through the conserved F or W. The D gene is left open where the match is weak.

CDR3nt | CDR3aa | j_gene | v_gene | d_gene
TGTGCCAGCAGTTACAGGGGTAGCAATCAGCCCCAGCATTTT | CASSYRGSNQPQHF | TRBJ1-5 | TRBV3-1/TRBV3-2 | TRBD1
TGCGCCAGCAGACCGGGACTAGCGGGAAACATTCAGTACTTC | CASRPGLAGNIQYF | TRBJ2-4 | TRBV5-1 | TRBD2
TGTGCCAGCAGCGCAGGGGTCGGCTACACCTTC | CASSAGVGYTF | TRBJ1-2 | TRBV6-5 | .
TGTGCCAGCAGTTTATCAGATTCCGGTCGTTCACCCCTCCACTTT | CASSLSDSGRSPLHF | TRBJ1-6 | TRBV27 | .
TGCGCCAGCAGCTTGATGGCGGGGGGAGATAATGAGCAGTTCTTC | CASSLMAGGDNEQFF | TRBJ2-1 | TRBV5-1 | TRBD2
TGTGCCAGCAGTTGGGGTCAGGGGGGTGACACTGAAGCTTTCTTT | CASSWGQGGDTEAFF | TRBJ1-1 | TRBV5-4 | TRBD1
TGTGCCAGCAGTTACTCGGAGGAGGGATATGAAGCTTTCTTT | CASSYSEEGYEAFF | TRBJ1-1 | TRBV6-6 | .
TGTGCCAGCAGCCCGGGACTAGCGGGATTGAACACCGGGGAGCTGTTTTTT | CASSPGLAGLNTGELFF | TRBJ2-2 | TRBV7-9 | TRBD2
TGTGCCAGCAGCGGGGCGGCGAGAAACACCGGGGAGCTGTTTTTT | CASSGAARNTGELFF | TRBJ2-2 | TRBV5-4 | .
TGTGCCACCCTGGACTCAGGCTACACCTTC | CATLDSGYTF | TRBJ1-2 | TRBV19 | .
TGTGCCAGCAGCACCCTTGGACAGGGGGCGTTAGGCTACACCTTC | CASSTLGQGALGYTF | TRBJ1-2 | TRBV9 | TRBD1
TGTGCCAGCTCAGGGGACAGTAATCAGCCCCAGCATTTT | CASSGDSNQPQHF | TRBJ1-5 | TRBV18 | TRBD1
TGTGCCAGCAGCCGGGGACTAGCGGGATTGCCTGAGCAGTTCTTC | CASSRGLAGLPEQFF | TRBJ2-1 | TRBV3-1/TRBV3-2 | TRBD2
TGTGCCAGCAGTTTATCCAGCGCTAACTATGGCTACACCTTC | CASSLSSANYGYTF | TRBJ1-2 | TRBV27 | .
TGTGCCAGCAGCTTAGGAAACCCGGGGGGTGAGCAGTTCTTC | CASSLGNPGGEQFF | TRBJ2-1 | TRBV7-3 | TRBD2
TGTGCCAGTAGTATAGATAACTATCCACTAGCCAAAAACATTCAGTACTTC | CASSIDNYPLAKNIQYF | TRBJ2-4 | TRBV19 | .